The 5 T cell receptor beta chains below were found in one sample sequenced in a study of control samples from healthy donors and cancer patients (TCRdb year 2020). Libraries were prepared through the immunoSEQ multiplex PCR assay. Not all clones reach the TCRdb copy of this immuneACCESS table, which keeps in-frame sequences only. Checked studies attribute under half of the gap to unresolved V genes and leave the rest unexplained. For this sample there are 100,000 to 150,000 clones; approximately 92% appear just once. 2% to 2.5% of the sample is taken by the ten largest. The sample comprised blood. Receptor source: a man aged 18 to 35 in good health.

The CDR3 DNA is TGTGCCAGCAGCGCGACAGGGTTGGAGGAAAAACTGTTTTTT. It encodes CASSATGLEEKLFF. The chain recombines TRBV9 with TRBJ1-4, with 7 positions matching TRBD1. Germline CDR1 SGDLS, CDR2 YYNGEE. V shed 3 bases, J shed 8 bases, and the junction held 7 bases outside the gene matches. This CDR3 spans 14 amino acids.

The chain couples TRBV9 to TRBJ2-2; 9 bases line up with TRBD1. V lost 6 bases and J lost 6; bases outside the gene matches: 9. CDR1 and CDR2 (germline): SGDLS, YYNGEE. This CDR3 has 15 amino acids. The CDR3 spells CASNSGTGLAGELFF. CDR3 DNA: TGTGCCAGCAACTCCGGGACAGGGCTGGCCGGGGAGCTGTTTTTT.

This clone was recorded only once. The chain uses TRBV27 and TRBJ1-6; no clear D. The CDR3 is made up of 12 amino acids. Germline V lookup: CDR1 MNHEY, CDR2 SMNVEV (reference sequence). Trimming removed 11 bases from V and 14 bases from J, with 19 bases in between. In DNA, the CDR3 is TGTGCCGCTGGCAGTAGAATGGGATCCCTCCACTTT. This encodes CAAGSRMGSLHF.

This rearrangement joins TRBV18 to TRBJ1-3, with D tentatively TRBD1 (5 bases). CDR1 and CDR2 from the germline V gene are KGHSH and LQKENI. Deletions cut 3 bases from V and 2 bases from J, with 11 bases between. The CDR3 has 15 amino acids. Written as DNA, the CDR3 is TGTGCCAGCTCACCCTACGGGACGGCTGGAAACACCATATATTTT. This encodes CASSPYGTAGNTIYF.

This chain joins TRBV15 and TRBJ1-5; D is unresolved. V was trimmed by 5 bases and J by 6 bases, leaving 14 bases between them. This CDR3 region has 14 residues. Looked up from germline, CDR1 is LNHNV and CDR2 is YYDKDF (reference sequence). The CDR3 DNA reads TGTGCCACCAGCGGAAGAAGCGCGACTCAGCCCCAGCATTTT. It yields the protein CATSGRSATQPQHF.